Each of the 27 T cell receptor beta chains below was sequenced from the same sample in a study of blood T cell repertoires in COVID-19. TCRdb keeps only in-frame clones here, not all; method: immunoSEQ multiplex PCR. This sample has about 200,000 clones, with roughly 92% found just once. The sequenced sample was peripheral blood. The receptor source for this set is a man aged 25-40 years with COVID-19, enrolled during active disease.

This clone has just one count. V is TRBV5-1 and J is TRBJ1-4; perhaps TRBD1 as D (5 bases). This CDR3 spans 18 amino acids. Germline V gives CDR1 SGHRS, CDR2 YFSETQ. The V end was cut by 0 bases, the J end by 8 bases, with 23 bases between. CDR3 sequence reads: CASSLAGQGGFIGEKLFF. The CDR3 coding sequence is TGCGCCAGCAGCTTGGCGGGCCAGGGTGGGTTCATTGGAGAAAAACTGTTTTTT.

This clone was found once. The chain links TRBV28 to TRBJ1-2; D remains ambiguous. Trimming removed 2 bases from V and 2 bases from J, with 6 bases in between. In germline, CDR1 is MDHEN, CDR2 SYDVKM. CDR3 length equals 13 residues. The CDR3 protein is CASSLIVNYGYTF. For the CDR3, the DNA is TGTGCCAGCAGTTTAATAGTCAACTATGGCTACACCTTC.

CDR3 amino acids: CASSMDKRVYEQYF. The CDR3 DNA reads as TGCGCCAGCAGCATGGACAAGCGGGTGTACGAGCAGTACTTC. The chain uses TRBV5-1 and TRBJ2-7; weak D call: TRBD2 (6 bases). The CDR3 has 14 residues. V lost 4 bases and J lost 4, with 15 bases in between. The V gene's germline CDR1 is SGHRS and CDR2 YFSETQ.

The chain combines TRBV2 with TRBJ1-2, with D possibly TRBD1 on 6 matching bases. V lost 7 bases to trimming and J lost 0 bases, with 12 bases between them. Germline lookup yields CDR1 SNHLY and CDR2 FYNNEI. There are 14 residues in the CDR3. This CDR3 reads CASTTGRSNYGYTF. DNA for the CDR3: TGTGCCAGCACAACAGGGCGATCTAACTATGGCTACACCTTC.

The chain recombines TRBV13 with TRBJ1-2; a possible D gene is TRBD1 (6 bases). The length of the CDR3 is 14 residues. Trimming pared 2 bases from V and 8 bases from J, leaving 15 bases between. Germline CDR1 is PRHDT and CDR2 is FYEKMQ (reference sequence). The CDR3 protein is CASSLRQASTGYTF. Written as DNA, the CDR3 is TGTGCCAGCAGCTTACGACAGGCCTCCACCGGCTACACCTTC.

J is TRBJ2-3 and V is TRBV10-2; 7 nucleotides line up with TRBD1. CDR1 WSHSY and CDR2 SAAADI come from the germline V gene. V was pared by 6 bases and J by 5 bases, with 2 bases of the junction left unmatched. The CDR3 is 12 amino acids. CDR3: CASRTGKDTQYF. CDR3 nucleotides: TGCGCCAGCAGGACAGGGAAAGATACGCAGTATTTT.

This clone turned up a few times. The chain employs TRBV5-4 and TRBJ1-6; D gene ambiguous. V was pared by 4 bases and J by 10 bases, with 18 bases between. The CDR3 extends over 15 amino acids. The V gene's germline CDR1 is SGHNT and CDR2 YYREEE (reference sequence). DNA for the CDR3: TGTGCCAGCAGCGCCGGAAGCGGGATGAGGTCACCCCTCCACTTT. It translates to CASSAGSGMRSPLHF.

V is TRBV6-4 and J is TRBJ1-1; TRBD1 matches 7 bases. V was clipped by 6 bases and J by 4 bases; unmatched bases: 8. In germline, CDR1 is MRHNA, CDR2 SNTAGT. The CDR3 consists of 14 residues. The CDR3 loop is CASRIDREATEAFF. The CDR3 bases are TGTGCCAGCAGGATTGACAGGGAGGCCACTGAAGCTTTCTTT.

The chain joins TRBV19 to TRBJ1-2; TRBD1 matches 8 bases. V shed 6 bases, J shed 7 bases, and the junction held 7 bases outside the gene matches. Germline CDR1 is LNHDA and CDR2 is SQIVND (reference sequence). CDR3 length: 13 amino acids. The CDR3 DNA follows: TGTGCCAGTAGCCATGGGACAGGCCGTGGCTACACCTTC. This gives the protein CASSHGTGRGYTF. Complete variable domain (other parts from reference TRBV19 and TRBJ1-2): DGGITQSPKYLFRKEGQNVTLSCEQNLNHDAMYWYRQDPGQGLRLIYYSQIVNDFQKGDIAEGYSVSREKKESFPLTVTSAQKNPTAFYLCASSHGTGRGYTFGSGTRLTVV.

This clone was picked up one time. V usage is TRBV3-1 (or the pseudogene TRBV3-2) and J usage is TRBJ2-5; a weak D match, TRBD2 (5 bases). The CDR3 has 15 residues. Germline CDR1 LGHDT, CDR2 YNNKEL (reference sequence). V gave up 0 bases and J gave up 5 bases, with 13 bases separating them. The CDR3 sequence: CASSQDAARGETQYF. The CDR3, as DNA: TGTGCCAGCAGCCAAGACGCGGCCCGCGGGGAGACCCAGTACTTC.

The CDR3 region has the DNA TGTGCCAGTAGTAACGGCAGGGGAAATCAAAACACCATATATTTT. Translation gives CASSNGRGNQNTIYF. This chain links TRBV19 with TRBJ1-3; a weak D match, TRBD1 (6 bases). The CDR3 covers 15 residues. Trimming shortened V by 4 bases and J by 6 bases, and 16 bases separated the two germline ends. From germline, CDR1 is LNHDA and CDR2 SQIVND (reference sequence).

The chain recombines TRBV11-2 with TRBJ1-4; D is perhaps TRBD1 (5 bases). CDR1 and CDR2 (germline): SGHAT, FQNNGV. Trimming took 6 bases from V and 3 from J, leaving 11 bases between them. The CDR3 runs to 14 residues. Here the CDR3 reads CASRLTGANEKLFF. In DNA, the CDR3 is TGTGCCAGCAGATTAACAGGTGCTAATGAAAAACTGTTTTTT.

The gene calls are TRBV5-1 and TRBJ2-3, with D possibly TRBD1 on 6 matching bases. CDR1 SGHRS and CDR2 YFSETQ come from the germline V gene. Trimming took 1 base from V and 2 from J, leaving 11 bases between them. The CDR3 has 15 residues. The CDR3 loop reads CASSLTRTATDTQYF. The CDR3 nucleotides are TGCGCCAGCAGCTTGACCCGGACAGCCACAGATACGCAGTATTTT. The full variable domain, rest sourced from reference TRBV5-1 and TRBJ2-3, is KAGVTQTPRYLIKTRGQQVTLSCSPISGHRSVSWYQQTPGQGLQFLFEYFSETQRNKGNFPGRFSGRQFSNSRSEMNVSTLELGDSALYLCASSLTRTATDTQYFGPGTRLTVL.

This chain links TRBV6-5 with TRBJ2-1; 11 bases map to TRBD1. Germline V gene data show CDR1 as MNHEY and CDR2 as SVGAGI. The CDR3 consists of 15 residues. Trimming at V came to 7 bases and at J to 7 bases, leaving 9 bases not matched to a gene. The CDR3 reads CASTAGQGAYNEQFF. The CDR3 DNA follows: TGTGCCAGCACCGCAGGACAGGGGGCGTATAATGAGCAGTTCTTC.

The V call is TRBV5-4, the J call TRBJ2-3; 7 bases map to TRBD2. Germline trimming cut 4 bases from V and 2 bases from J; bases unmatched to any gene: 7. This CDR3 has 15 amino acids. CDR1 and CDR2 (germline): SGHNT, YYREEE (reference sequence). The CDR3: CASSDPGTTTDTQYF. As DNA, the CDR3 is TGTGCCAGCAGCGATCCCGGGACTACCACAGATACGCAGTATTTT. The variable domain in full, with the rest retrieved from reference TRBV5-4 and TRBJ2-3, is ETGVTQSPTHLIKTRGQQVTLRCSSQSGHNTVSWYQQALGQGPQFIFQYYREEENGRGNFPPRFSGLQFPNYSSELNVNALELDDSALYLCASSDPGTTTDTQYFGPGTRLTVL.

The chain joins TRBV19 to TRBJ1-5; 9 bases line up with TRBD1. CDR3 length: 16 amino acids. Trimming took 3 bases from V and 9 from J; bases not matched to a gene: 12. Germline CDR1 and CDR2: LNHDA and SQIVND (reference sequence). CDR3 DNA sequence: TGTGCCAGTAGTATTGCACAGGGGGCGCAACCTGGGCCCCAGCATTTT. Its protein is CASSIAQGAQPGPQHF.

As concerns this clone: Other DNA sequences in this specimen translate into the identical CDR3. The rearrangement links TRBV6-5 to TRBJ2-7; D might be TRBD2 (5 bases). The germline V gene encodes CDR1 MNHEY and CDR2 SVGAGI. V was shortened by 2 bases and J by 2 bases, with 10 bases between the two germline ends. This CDR3 region has 14 residues. The CDR3: CASSYSGGPYEQYF. The CDR3 nucleotides read TGTGCCAGCAGTTACAGTGGCGGGCCCTACGAGCAGTACTTC.

The chain recombines TRBV5-4 with TRBJ2-2; TRBD1 matches at 7 bases. The germline V gene has CDR1 SGHNT and CDR2 YYREEE (reference sequence). CDR3 length: 17 amino acids. Trimming took 4 bases from V and 1 from J; bases not matched to a gene: 10. The CDR3 nucleotides are TGTGCCAGCAGCCGCAATCCGGGACAGCTGAACACCGGGGAGCTGTTTTTT. Translated: CASSRNPGQLNTGELFF.

V gene TRBV5-1 combines with J gene TRBJ2-1; tentatively, D is TRBD2 (5 bases). The CDR3 loop spans 14 amino acids. V lost 0 bases and J lost 4, with 8 bases in between. Germline values: CDR1 SGHRS, CDR2 YFSETQ. Here the CDR3 DNA reads TGCGCCAGCAGCTTGGGCGGGCCGTACAATGAGCAGTTCTTC. Amino acids: CASSLGGPYNEQFF.

J is TRBJ2-3 and V is TRBV30; D might be TRBD2 (6 bases). The ends were cut back, 2 bases at V and 1 base at J, with 10 bases in the middle. The CDR3 is 14 amino acids. Germline V gene lookup returns CDR1 GTSNPN and CDR2 SVGIG (reference sequence). The CDR3 loop reads CAWSSTGGTDTQYF. The CDR3 DNA sequence: TGTGCCTGGAGTTCAACGGGGGGCACAGATACGCAGTATTTT. The full variable domain, rest sourced from reference TRBV30 and TRBJ2-3, is SQTIHQWPATLVQPVGSPLSLECTVEGTSNPNLYWYRQAAGRGLQLLFYSVGIGQISSEVPQNLSASRPQDRQFILSSKKLLLSDSGFYLCAWSSTGGTDTQYFGPGTRLTVL.

V gene TRBV9 combines with J gene TRBJ2-1, with D possibly being TRBD2 (5 bases). CDR3 length: 15 amino acids. Germline V gene lookup returns CDR1 SGDLS and CDR2 YYNGEE. The V end was cut by 1 base, the J end by 7 bases, with 15 bases between. The chain's CDR3 is CASSVSLAAGNEQFF. The CDR3 DNA follows: TGTGCCAGCAGCGTAAGCCTAGCTGCCGGTAATGAGCAGTTCTTC.

The V gene is TRBV5-1, the J gene TRBJ2-2; the match to TRBD1 covers 8 bases. The germline gives CDR1 SGHRS, CDR2 YFSETQ. With 1 base clipped from V and 6 bases from J, the junction kept 5 bases outside the gene matches. The CDR3 consists of 15 residues. CDR3 in amino acids: CASSLIRGPAGELFF. The CDR3, as DNA: TGCGCCAGCAGCTTGATCAGGGGGCCGGCCGGGGAGCTGTTTTTT.

The V call is TRBV19, the J call TRBJ1-2; D is unclear. V lost 6 bases and J 8 bases, leaving 10 bases between the germline ends. This CDR3 is built from 11 residues. The germline gives CDR1 LNHDA, CDR2 SQIVND (reference sequence). CDR3 DNA: TGTGCCAGTAGAGCGGGGAAAGGCTACACCTTC. It translates to CASRAGKGYTF.

This clone has a single count. The CDR3 protein is CASSTGGLDTQYF. The CDR3 coding sequence is TGTGCCAGCAGTACGGGGGGGCTGGATACGCAGTATTTT. The chain links TRBV6-5 to TRBJ2-3; 8 nucleotides align to TRBD2. Trimming removed 5 bases from V and 6 bases from J; junction bases left unmatched: 4. Germline CDR1 MNHEY, CDR2 SVGAGI. This CDR3 contains 13 residues.

V usage is TRBV9 and J usage is TRBJ2-5; the match to TRBD2 covers 9 bases. This CDR3 spans 14 amino acids. Germline V gene data show CDR1 as SGDLS and CDR2 as YYNGEE. The trim removed 4 bases at V and 5 bases at J, leaving 6 bases unmatched. CDR3 in amino acids: CASSPGTSYETQYF. CDR3 in DNA: TGTGCCAGCAGCCCCGGGACTAGCTATGAGACCCAGTACTTC.

This clone showed up just a few times. J is TRBJ1-2 and V is TRBV10-3; D gene uncertain. CDR1 is ENHRY, CDR2 SYGVKD, per germline. V lost 11 bases, J lost 5 bases, and 18 bases lay in between. This CDR3 has 13 amino acids. The CDR3 loop reads CAACERWEYGYTF. DNA of the CDR3: TGTGCCGCATGCGAAAGATGGGAGTATGGCTACACCTTC.

A few counts support this clone. The genes are TRBV5-4 and TRBJ1-2; no clear D. V lost 0 bases and J lost 6, with 15 bases in between. Germline V gene lookup returns CDR1 SGHNT and CDR2 YYREEE (reference sequence). CDR3 length: 15 residues. Here the CDR3 DNA reads TGTGCCAGCAGCTTGGGTGGCCGTAAACCCCATGGCTACACCTTC. It encodes CASSLGGRKPHGYTF.